This T cell receptor (beta chain) emerged from a study of glioma-infiltrating T cells. The length of the CDR3 is 15 residues. V dropped 3 bases and J dropped 3; count of bases not matched to a gene: 6. The germline V gene has CDR1 DFQATT and CDR2 SNEGSKA (reference sequence). TCR alpha and beta CDR3 regions were amplified from RNA using iRepertoire nested multiplex PCR. TCRdb itself ran the multiplex PCR reads through MiXCR, one entry per CDR3 protein. The sample has 35,000 to 45,000 distinct CDR3 sequences; 20% to 25% are singletons. This clonotype was picked up many times. The sequence was collected from a human donor with low-grade glioma or glioblastoma, undergoing nonglioma brain surgery, or in good health (not recorded which). V is TRBV20-1 and J is TRBJ2-3; 10 bases agree with TRBD2. The sample consisted of glioma tissue, nonneoplastic brain tissue, or PBMCs (not recorded which). The CDR3 DNA reads as TGCAGTGCTAGCCAAGCGGGGGGGGGGACAGATACGCAGTATTTT. It is translated as CSASQAGGGTDTQYF.